This TCR beta chain is drawn from a study of read filtering for tumor transcriptome and immune sequencing (dated by TCRdb to the early 2020s). Describing the broader study: Of the patients in the cohort, around 17 were male and approximately 15 were female, and their mean age was around 64 years, with a range of about 40 to 85. Per sample, about 4.05 to 10.27 million TCR-region mapped reads were obtained with IR-seq, compared with only about 80 to 1,400 with RNA-seq. Whole-transcriptome libraries were prepared with the TruSeq RNA Access Library Prep Kit after DNase treatment. Using the same bone marrow samples, the study compared TCR repertoires obtained by targeted immune repertoire sequencing with those obtained by bulk whole-transcriptome sequencing. By revised international staging, about 8 patients were R-ISS I, under 20 were R-ISS II and 6 or 7 were R-ISS III. One main goal was a read-filtering strategy for immune repertoire data, in particular deciding whether clonotypes backed by only one read should be removed.

Each patient had bone marrow sampled at the time of active disease. Bone marrow mononuclear cells were isolated by Ficoll-Hypaque density gradient centrifugation. CD138-negative cells were obtained by negative selection after labeling with CD138 magnetic microbeads on a MACS separator, removing myeloma plasma cells. Flow cytometry with CD138 antibodies on an Attune NxT was used to check how pure the isolated cells were. TRIzol reagent was used to extract total RNA, which was then quantified with a NanoDrop spectrophotometer. Paired RNA-seq and IR-seq were performed on each patient's CD138-negative bone marrow sample. Of note for this clonotype: It lacks a known antigen. No per-base quality is available; no much larger clone lies one base away.

Including cysteine and phenylalanine, the CDR3 has 12 amino acids. Kept here is only the CDR3 DNA, which spans 36 bases and is read in frame from base 1. V ends up 6 bases short and J 5 bases short, with an unmatched junction base count of 4. CDR1 SQVTM and CDR2 ANQGSEA are derived from the germline V gene. Paper-wide results and their limitations: Clonotypes were captured by IR-seq at much higher depth and more reliably than by RNA-seq, and smaller IR-seq throughput was sufficient for identification of most shared clonotypes. When single-read clonotypes were removed, the proportions of shared clonotypes in IR-seq and RNA-seq correlated more strongly. Single-read clonotypes made up roughly 80% of clonotypes but 3% to 3.5% of total reads in IR-seq, and over 65% of clonotypes and roughly 48% of reads in RNA-seq. The sorted CD138-negative fraction was a mixed bone marrow immune population, not purified T cells.

TCR libraries were constructed from about 400 ng RNA using the Immunoverse kit, and molecular barcoded adaptors covering alpha/delta and beta/gamma chains were employed. TCR library preparation was performed with the same RNA that was used for transcriptome sequencing. Sequencing of TCR libraries was carried out on an Illumina HiSeq 4000 with 2 x 150 cycles. Per the original workflow: TCR reads were aligned to human V, D, J and C references and assembled into CDR3 clonotypes with MiXCR, including quality filtering and error correction. The tcR package in R was used for analysis of clonotype counts and gene usage diversity. Raw mapping reads were checked after the RNA-seq reads had been mapped by STAR aligner version 2.5.3a onto the human GRCh37 genome. To test how sequencing depth affected the clonotypes detected, IR-seq fastq files were randomly downsampled with Seqtk 1.3. The raw public data were reprocessed by TCRdb itself: fastp quality trimming at Q25, MiXCR clonotype calling, in-frame beta chains only. Every distinct CDR3 protein forms one entry, paired with its most common genes and DNA. What appears here as the V and J calls and clone size reflects TCRdb's work, not the paper's. The sample yields about 61,000 distinct CDR3 sequences; approximately 20% were counted once. Of the sample, 11% to 15% falls within the top ten clones.

The chain is encoded by TRBV29-1 joined to TRBJ2-3; TRBD1 lines up with 8 middle nucleotides. Sequencing was done on a sample of a population of CD138-negative cells sorted from bone marrow. The label giving this sample's cell subset or site can be read as: bone marrow mononuclear cells depleted of CD138+ plasma/myeloma cells by negative magnetic selection. The source of this sequence is a donor at least 40 years old with multiple myeloma. The nucleotide sequence is given as TGCAGCGTCGTCGGACAGGGAGATACGCAGTATTTT. Translated, this gives CSVVGQGDTQYF.